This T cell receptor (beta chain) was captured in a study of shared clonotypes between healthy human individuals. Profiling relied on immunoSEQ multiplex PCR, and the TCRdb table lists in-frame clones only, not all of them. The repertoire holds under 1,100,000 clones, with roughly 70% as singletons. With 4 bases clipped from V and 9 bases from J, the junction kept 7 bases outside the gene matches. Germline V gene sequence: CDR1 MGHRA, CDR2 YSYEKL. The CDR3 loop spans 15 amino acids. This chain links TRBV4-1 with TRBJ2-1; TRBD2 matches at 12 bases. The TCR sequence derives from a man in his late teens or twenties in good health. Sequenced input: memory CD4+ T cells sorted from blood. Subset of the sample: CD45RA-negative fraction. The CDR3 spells CASSPGTSGPSEQFF. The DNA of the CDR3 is TGCGCCAGCAGCCCCGGGACTAGCGGGCCCAGTGAGCAGTTCTTC.